This entry lists 20 T cell receptor beta chains sequenced from one sample in a study of long-term antiretroviral therapy in people with HIV. Sequencing used immunoSEQ v3.0 at survey level. Using immunoSEQ multiplex PCR, the repertoire was profiled, and TCRdb retains in-frame clones only, with some absent. The data show around 26,000 clones, about 80% seen once. The sequencing here drew on unsorted PBMCs, taken 1.1 years before starting antiretroviral therapy. Every receptor here comes from a woman aged 40 to 50 with HIV.

The genes are TRBV7-9 and TRBJ2-3, with 7 bases identical to TRBD2. The CDR3 totals 13 residues. V lost 3 bases to trimming and J lost 3 bases; unmatched junction nucleotides: 0. Germline CDR1 and CDR2: SEHNR and FQNEAQ (reference sequence). The DNA of the CDR3 is TGTGCCAGCAGCTTGGGGGGGACAGATACGCAGTATTTT. It codes for CASSLGGTDTQYF.

This rearrangement joins TRBV6-4 to TRBJ2-1; 7 bases fit TRBD1. CDR3 length: 14 residues. CDR1 and CDR2 from the germline V gene are MRHNA and SNTAGT. With 4 bases clipped from V and 5 bases from J, the junction kept 5 bases outside the gene matches. Here the CDR3 reads CASSARQGNNEQFF. CDR3 nucleotides: TGTGCCAGCAGTGCGCGACAGGGTAACAATGAGCAGTTCTTC.

This sequence joins TRBV7-2 and TRBJ2-7, with D tentatively TRBD1 or TRBD2 (5 bases each). The CDR3 has 13 amino acids. Germline loops: CDR1 SGHTA, CDR2 FQGNSA. Trimming took 5 bases from V and 6 from J, leaving 14 bases between them. In nucleotides, the CDR3 is TGTGCCAGCAGCCTCCGAGGGACGGGCGAGCAGTACTTC. It yields the protein CASSLRGTGEQYF.

The V gene is TRBV9, the J gene TRBJ2-3; no clear D gene. V was pared by 3 bases and J by 0 bases, with 5 bases between. CDR3 size: 13 residues. Germline V lookup: CDR1 SGDLS, CDR2 YYNGEE. CDR3 nucleotides: TGTGCCAGCAGCGCTTCTAGCACAGATACGCAGTATTTT. It yields the protein CASSASSTDTQYF.

The chain uses TRBV25-1 and TRBJ1-4; a possible D gene is TRBD1 (6 bases). Germline lookup yields CDR1 MGHDK and CDR2 SYGVNS. This CDR3 region has 15 residues. Trimming removed 4 bases at V and 4 bases at J, with 13 bases between. CDR3 region: CASSVGQQVNEKLFF. In DNA, the CDR3 is TGTGCCAGCAGTGTCGGACAGCAAGTTAATGAAAAACTGTTTTTT. Full variable domain (rest looked up from reference TRBV25-1 and TRBJ1-4): EADIYQTPRYLVIGTGKKITLECSQTMGHDKMYWYQQDPGMELHLIHYSYGVNSTEKGDLSSESTVSRIRTEHFPLTLESARPSHTSQYLCASSVGQQVNEKLFFGSGTQLSVL.

This clone was seen more than once but under ten times. The chain carries TRBV15 and TRBJ2-1; perhaps TRBD1 as D (5 bases). Germline V CDR1 and CDR2: LNHNV, YYDKDF (reference sequence). Trimming removed 8 bases from V and 0 bases from J, with 14 bases in between. This CDR3 comprises 15 residues. CDR3 residues: CATWGRMGSYNEQFF. In nucleotides, the CDR3 is TGTGCCACCTGGGGCCGGATGGGCTCCTACAATGAGCAGTTCTTC.

The chain joins TRBV6-5 to TRBJ2-7; no definite D call. Germline V CDR1 and CDR2: MNHEY, SVGAGI. The CDR3 has 14 amino acids. V was trimmed by 0 bases and J by 0 bases, leaving 6 bases between them. CDR3 coding DNA: TGTGCCAGCAGTTACTCGCTAAGCTCCTACGAGCAGTACTTC. Its translation: CASSYSLSSYEQYF.

J is TRBJ2-7 and V is TRBV4-1, with D tentatively TRBD2 (7 bases). V was cut by 1 base and J by 4 bases, with 11 bases left in between. This CDR3 spans 14 amino acids. Germline-derived CDR1 and CDR2 are MGHRA and YSYEKL. CDR3 loop: CASSQGGGSYEQYF. CDR3 nucleotides: TGCGCCAGCAGCCAAGGCGGGGGCAGTTACGAGCAGTACTTC.

This chain joins TRBV19 and TRBJ2-7; TRBD2 is a possible D gene (5 bases). CDR3 length: 14 residues. In germline, CDR1 is LNHDA, CDR2 SQIVND (reference sequence). V lost 5 bases, J lost 4 bases, and 15 bases lay in between. CDR3 in DNA: TGTGCCAGTAGTTTCGGGGTGTCGGTATACGAGCAGTACTTC. Translating gives CASSFGVSVYEQYF. The complete variable domain, with remaining parts taken from reference TRBV19 and TRBJ2-7, reads DGGITQSPKYLFRKEGQNVTLSCEQNLNHDAMYWYRQDPGQGLRLIYYSQIVNDFQKGDIAEGYSVSREKKESFPLTVTSAQKNPTAFYLCASSFGVSVYEQYFGPGTRLTVT.

The chain links TRBV19 to TRBJ2-7; a possible D gene is TRBD1 (6 bases). Trimming left V 2 bases short and J 2 bases short, with 13 bases between. The CDR3 sequence is 15 residues long. Germline assignment: CDR1 LNHDA and CDR2 SQIVND (reference sequence). This CDR3 reads CASSISQGPTYEQYF. The CDR3 nucleotides are TGTGCCAGTAGTATATCACAGGGCCCAACCTACGAGCAGTACTTC.

The sample holds a few counts of this clone. The chain links TRBV19 to TRBJ1-2, with 7 bases aligning to TRBD1. The germline gives CDR1 LNHDA, CDR2 SQIVND (reference sequence). V was clipped by 0 bases and J by 4 bases; unmatched bases: 5. The length of the CDR3 is 15 residues. The CDR3 nucleotides read TGTGCCAGTAGTATAGACTCGGGACAGCTCTATGGCTACACCTTC. It specifies CASSIDSGQLYGYTF. The full variable domain, its missing parts supplied by reference TRBV19 and TRBJ1-2, is DGGITQSPKYLFRKEGQNVTLSCEQNLNHDAMYWYRQDPGQGLRLIYYSQIVNDFQKGDIAEGYSVSREKKESFPLTVTSAQKNPTAFYLCASSIDSGQLYGYTFGSGTRLTVV.

This CDR3 is CASGTDYLTSFF. Here the CDR3 DNA reads TGTGCTAGTGGTACAGACTATTTAACCTCGTTCTTC. The chain links TRBV12-5 to TRBJ2-1; D perhaps matches TRBD2 (5 bases). CDR3 length equals 12 residues. Germline-derived CDR1 and CDR2 are LGHNT and FRNRAP. Between the trimmed V and J ends, which lost 5 bases and 15 bases, there was a span of 17 bases.

This chain links TRBV6-5 with TRBJ1-5; the D is unclear. The germline CDR1 and CDR2 sequences are MNHEY and SVGAGI. Deletions cut 5 bases from V and 7 bases from J, with 15 bases between. The CDR3 contains 14 residues. CDR3 in amino acids: CASSPRKAGQPQHF. The CDR3 DNA sequence: TGTGCCAGCAGTCCCCGCAAGGCCGGGCAGCCCCAGCATTTT.

The genes are TRBV28 and TRBJ2-3, with TRBD2 matching over 11 bases. Losses at the gene ends were 6 bases for V and 3 bases for J; bases not matched to a gene: 11. CDR3 length equals 17 residues. Germline lookup yields CDR1 MDHEN and CDR2 SYDVKM. The CDR3 loop reads CASRSGTSGDRTDTQYF. The CDR3 bases are TGTGCCAGCAGGTCCGGGACTAGCGGAGACAGGACAGATACGCAGTATTTT.

The chain recombines TRBV6-1 with TRBJ1-2, with 7 positions matching TRBD1. V was clipped by 1 base and J by 6 bases; unmatched bases: 5. CDR3 length: 14 amino acids. The V gene's germline CDR1 is MNHNS and CDR2 SASEGT. The CDR3 spells CASSEGRQGHGYTF. CDR3 nucleotides: TGTGCCAGCAGTGAAGGTCGACAGGGCCATGGCTACACCTTC.

The chain links TRBV11-2 to TRBJ1-2, with D maybe TRBD1 (5 bases). V was cut by 1 base and J by 8 bases, with 14 bases left in between. Per the germline V gene, CDR1 is SGHAT and CDR2 is FQNNGV. The CDR3 runs 14 residues. The CDR3 DNA reads TGTGCCAGCAGCTTAGCGGTTTCAGGGTTGGGCTACACCTTC. Protein sequence: CASSLAVSGLGYTF.

The V call is TRBV27, the J call TRBJ2-5; D perhaps matches TRBD1 (7 bases). CDR1 MNHEY and CDR2 SMNVEV come from the germline V gene (reference sequence). The CDR3 has 17 amino acids. V lost 6 bases and J 4 bases, leaving 24 bases between the germline ends. The CDR3 reads CASSPIPGGRGAETQYF. The CDR3 DNA reads as TGTGCCAGCAGCCCAATCCCAGGGGGGCGCGGTGCAGAGACCCAGTACTTC.

This clone was seen only a few times. The chain employs TRBV2 and TRBJ1-4; the D gene is possibly TRBD1 (5 bases). The V end was cut by 3 bases, the J end by 5 bases, with 13 bases between. Germline V gene lookup returns CDR1 SNHLY and CDR2 FYNNEI. The CDR3 extends over 15 amino acids. DNA of the CDR3: TGTGCCAGCAGTGAGGTGGGACGGAAGAATGAAAAACTGTTTTTT. This sequence encodes CASSEVGRKNEKLFF.

This chain connects TRBV5-8 to TRBJ2-1; D remains unclear. CDR3 size: 15 residues. Germline V gene sequence: CDR1 SGHTS, CDR2 YDEGEE. Trimming took 1 base from V and 6 from J, leaving 14 bases between them. The CDR3 loop reads CASSLKSRKRNEQFF. CDR3 bases: TGTGCCAGCAGCTTGAAATCCCGAAAGCGCAATGAGCAGTTCTTC.

The chain joins TRBV7-9 to TRBJ1-2; D is uncertain. The V and J ends lost 1 base and 4 bases respectively, with 10 bases between them. The CDR3 totals 14 residues. The germline gives CDR1 SEHNR, CDR2 FQNEAQ (reference sequence). For the CDR3, the DNA is TGTGCCAGCAGCTTAGAGGGAACCATCTATGGCTACACCTTC. Protein: CASSLEGTIYGYTF.